Listed below are T cell receptor beta chains from one sample, sequenced in a study of PD-L1 blockade in urothelial cancer. Measured with immunoSEQ multiplex PCR; TCRdb has only the in-frame clones, and not every one. This table holds about 52,000 clones, about 80% found once. Sequences were derived from PBMCs, sampled around atezolizumab (anti-PD-L1) treatment. These receptors all come from a man aged 40-50 years with urothelial cancer. CDR3s include the opening cysteine and the closing phenylalanine or tryptophan. The order of the fields is V gene, clone size, J gene, D gene, CDR3 protein, CDR3 DNA. The D gene is left open where the match is weak. For some rows the clone size is stated as once, few or many, or as a class when expanded; others skip it.

TRBV5-1	.	TRBJ1-5	.	CASSWGLGGSSNQPQHF	TGCGCCAGCAGCTGGGGGCTCGGGGGGTCTAGCAATCAGCCCCAGCATTTT
TRBV23-1	.	TRBJ1-4	.	CASSQSPNTTSDEKLFF	TGCGCCAGCAGTCAATCCCCCAATACAACTAGCGATGAAAAACTGTTTTTT
TRBV29-1	once	TRBJ1-2	TRBD1	CSGSGTGPSGYTF	TGCAGCGGCTCCGGGACAGGGCCAAGTGGCTACACCTTC
TRBV2	.	TRBJ2-1	TRBD1	CASSRRDRGGNEQFF	TGTGCCAGCAGTAGACGGGACAGGGGAGGCAATGAGCAGTTCTTC
TRBV28	.	TRBJ1-2	.	CASSAEYYGYTF	TGTGCCAGCAGTGCAGAATACTATGGCTACACCTTC
TRBV11-3	once	TRBJ2-2	.	CASSGRDRELFF	TGTGCCAGCAGCGGCAGGGATCGGGAGCTGTTTTTT
TRBV19	.	TRBJ2-2	.	CATKRLETNTGELFF	TGTGCCACCAAGCGGCTAGAAACCAACACCGGGGAGCTGTTTTTT
TRBV11-3	.	TRBJ2-3	TRBD1	CASSGPGQVTDTQYF	TGTGCCAGCAGCGGACCGGGACAGGTCACAGATACGCAGTATTTT
TRBV7-2	once	TRBJ2-5	.	CASSLDSETQYF	TGTGCCAGCAGCTTAGATTCGGAGACCCAGTACTTC
TRBV7-9	.	TRBJ2-1	TRBD1	CASSQTGGSFYNEQFF	TGTGCCAGCAGCCAAACAGGGGGATCCTTCTACAATGAGCAGTTCTTC
TRBV5-1	.	TRBJ2-7	.	CASSLGGLRRVEQYF	TGCGCCAGCAGCTTGGGAGGGTTACGAAGAGTAGAGCAGTACTTC
TRBV10-1	.	TRBJ2-2	.	CASSETGVGELFF	TGCGCCAGCAGTGAGACGGGGGTCGGGGAGCTGTTTTTT
TRBV23-1	.	TRBJ1-1	TRBD1	CASSHPQGSGAFF	TGCGCCAGCAGTCATCCACAGGGGTCGGGTGCTTTCTTT
TRBV15	.	TRBJ1-4	TRBD1	CATSIQGRANEKLFF	TGTGCCACCAGCATACAGGGGCGGGCTAATGAAAAACTGTTTTTT
TRBV19	.	TRBJ2-1	TRBD2	CASSKREGNEQFF	TGTGCCAGTAGTAAACGGGAGGGAAATGAGCAGTTCTTC
TRBV28	.	TRBJ1-5	.	CASSRQMRPQHF	TGTGCCAGCAGTCGACAGATGAGGCCCCAGCATTTT
TRBV18	.	TRBJ1-4	.	CASSPGQPATNEKLFF	TGTGCCAGCTCACCCGGACAGCCCGCAACTAATGAAAAACTGTTTTTT
TRBV7-2	.	TRBJ2-7	TRBD2	CASSLGAGPSYEQYF	TGTGCCAGCAGCTTGGGAGCGGGACCCTCCTACGAGCAGTACTTC
TRBV28	.	TRBJ2-7	.	CASSVDGEAYEQYF	TGTGCCAGCAGTGTCGACGGGGAGGCCTACGAGCAGTACTTC
TRBV11-2	few	TRBJ2-2	.	CASSLDLGRGNTGELFF	TGTGCCAGCAGCTTAGATCTTGGGCGGGGGAACACCGGGGAGCTGTTTTTT
TRBV28	.	TRBJ2-1	TRBD1	CASSSRDRGNNEQFF	TGTGCCAGCAGTTCCCGGGACAGGGGGAACAATGAGCAGTTCTTC
TRBV9	.	TRBJ2-1	TRBD2	CASSVLAGGSEQFF	TGTGCCAGCAGCGTCTTAGCGGGAGGGAGTGAGCAGTTCTTC
TRBV6-5	.	TRBJ2-7	TRBD2	CAKGVSGTYEQYF	TGTGCCAAAGGGGTGAGCGGGACCTACGAGCAGTACTTC
TRBV5-6	once	TRBJ2-3	TRBD2	CASSWPRRGFTDTQYF	TGTGCCAGCAGCTGGCCCCGGCGGGGGTTCACAGATACGCAGTATTTT
TRBV28	.	TRBJ1-5	.	CASSRGTTDQPQHF	TGTGCCAGCAGTCGAGGGACAACAGATCAGCCCCAGCATTTT
TRBV6-5	few	TRBJ1-1	TRBD1	CASSYSGQGDAEAFF	TGTGCCAGCAGTTACTCGGGACAGGGCGATGCTGAAGCTTTCTTT
TRBV19	.	TRBJ1-2	.	CASRQFLYGYTF	TGTGCCAGTCGCCAGTTTCTCTATGGCTACACCTTC
TRBV21-1	.	TRBJ2-6	.	CASSKDPMKLQGTPGANVLTF	TGTGCCAGCAGCAAAGACCCGATGAAATTACAGGGGACCCCTGGGGCCAACGTCCTGACTTTC
TRBV28	.	TRBJ1-1	TRBD1	CASSLGTGRWAEAFF	TGTGCCAGCAGCCTTGGGACAGGGAGGTGGGCTGAAGCTTTCTTT
TRBV2	.	TRBJ2-1	TRBD2	CASSETAGLAGEYEQFF	TGTGCCAGCAGTGAAACCGCGGGACTAGCGGGAGAGTATGAGCAGTTCTTC
TRBV9	few	TRBJ2-4	TRBD1	CASSAGTGPETVQYF	TGTGCCAGCAGCGCCGGGACAGGGCCTGAAACGGTTCAGTACTTC
TRBV7-2	.	TRBJ2-1	.	CASSLQRGHEQFF	TGTGCCAGCAGCTTACAAAGGGGCCATGAGCAGTTCTTC
TRBV5-4	.	TRBJ2-1	.	CASSSVLSSYNEQFF	TGTGCCAGCAGCTCCGTCCTGAGCTCCTACAATGAGCAGTTCTTC
TRBV30	few	TRBJ1-1	TRBD1	CAWSPTGVEAFF	TGTGCCTGGAGTCCGACAGGGGTTGAAGCTTTCTTT
TRBV29-1	once	TRBJ2-1	TRBD2	CSVETRLAGRVDEQFF	TGCAGCGTTGAAACGCGGCTAGCGGGGAGGGTGGATGAGCAGTTCTTC
TRBV5-4	.	TRBJ1-2	.	CASTPWGGRYGYTF	TGTGCCAGCACCCCATGGGGGGGTCGCTATGGCTACACCTTC
TRBV29-1	.	TRBJ2-7	TRBD2	CSVEENRAGARYEQYF	TGCAGCGTTGAAGAGAATAGAGCGGGAGCCCGCTACGAGCAGTACTTC
TRBV7-9	.	TRBJ2-7	TRBD1	CASSTGQGYEQYF	TGTGCCAGCAGCACGGGACAGGGCTACGAGCAGTACTTC
TRBV19	.	TRBJ2-1	.	CASSIGLGRNEQFF	TGTGCCAGTAGTATAGGACTAGGACGGAATGAGCAGTTCTTC
TRBV9	.	TRBJ1-1	.	CASSVDEMNTEAFF	TGTGCCAGCAGCGTAGACGAGATGAACACTGAAGCTTTCTTT
TRBV11-3	.	TRBJ2-2	TRBD1	CASSFRGRTGELFF	TGTGCCAGCAGCTTTAGGGGGCGGACCGGGGAGCTGTTTTTT
TRBV5-6	.	TRBJ2-7	TRBD2	CASSYGLAGGSYEQYF	TGTGCCAGCAGCTACGGACTAGCGGGAGGTAGTTACGAGCAGTACTTC
TRBV10-3	.	TRBJ2-7	TRBD1	CAISEPSSGQRTYEQYF	TGTGCCATCAGTGAGCCCTCCTCGGGACAGAGGACCTACGAGCAGTACTTC
TRBV28	.	TRBJ2-7	TRBD2	CASSRFGGTPRDEQYF	TGTGCCAGCAGTCGTTTCGGGGGGACCCCTAGGGACGAGCAGTACTTC
TRBV4-3	.	TRBJ2-1	.	CASSQTWSSYNEQFF	TGCGCCAGCAGCCAAACTTGGAGCTCCTACAATGAGCAGTTCTTC
TRBV19	.	TRBJ2-1	TRBD1	CASSLGQGFYNEQFF	TGTGCCAGTAGTCTAGGACAGGGCTTCTACAATGAGCAGTTCTTC
TRBV5-1	.	TRBJ1-1	TRBD1	CASSLPGGTGGLNTEAFF	TGCGCCAGCAGCCTACCGGGGGGGACAGGGGGCTTGAACACTGAAGCTTTCTTT
TRBV9	.	TRBJ2-3	TRBD1	CASSPRQGLATDTQYF	TGTGCCAGCAGCCCCCGACAGGGGCTCGCCACAGATACGCAGTATTTT
TRBV4-3	.	TRBJ2-1	.	CASSQDPLRATHEQFF	TGCGCCAGCAGCCAAGATCCACTGCGAGCAACGCATGAGCAGTTCTTC
TRBV4-1	.	TRBJ2-2	.	CASSQGPWGPGELFF	TGCGCCAGCAGCCAAGGTCCGTGGGGCCCCGGGGAGCTGTTTTTT
TRBV5-1	.	TRBJ2-2	.	CASSLSVSGELFF	TGCGCCAGCAGCTTATCCGTTTCCGGGGAGCTGTTTTTT
TRBV7-2	.	TRBJ2-2	TRBD2	CASRPSGRTNTGELFF	TGTGCCAGCAGACCTAGCGGGAGGACGAACACCGGGGAGCTGTTTTTT
TRBV4-1	.	TRBJ2-7	.	CASSQGVRWGHEQYF	TGCGCCAGCAGCCAAGGTGTCCGGTGGGGGCACGAGCAGTACTTC
TRBV29-1	.	TRBJ1-1	.	CSVALLSVRNTEAFF	TGCAGCGTCGCACTGCTTTCCGTGAGGAACACTGAAGCTTTCTTT